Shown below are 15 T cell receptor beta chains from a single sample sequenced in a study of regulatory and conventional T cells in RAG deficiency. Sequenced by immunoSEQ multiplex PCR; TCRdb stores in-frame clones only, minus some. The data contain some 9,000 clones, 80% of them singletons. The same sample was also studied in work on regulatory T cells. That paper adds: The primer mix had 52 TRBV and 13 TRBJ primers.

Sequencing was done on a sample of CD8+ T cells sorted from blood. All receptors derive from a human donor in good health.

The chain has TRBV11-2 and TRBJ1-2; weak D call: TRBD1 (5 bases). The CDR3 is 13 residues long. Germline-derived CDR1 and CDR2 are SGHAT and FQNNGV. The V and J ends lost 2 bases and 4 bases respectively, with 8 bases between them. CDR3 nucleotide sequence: TGTGCCAGCAGCTTACTGGGGGGCTATGGCTACACCTTC. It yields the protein CASSLLGGYGYTF. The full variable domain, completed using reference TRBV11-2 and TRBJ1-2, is EAGVAQSPRYKIIEKRQSVAFWCNPISGHATLYWYQQILGQGPKLLIQFQNNGVVDDSQLPKDRFSAERLKGVDSTLKIQPAKLEDSAVYLCASSLLGGYGYTFGSGTRLTVV.

The CDR3 bases are TGTGCCACCGGTCGTGGTGATGAGCAGTTCTTC. Its protein product is CATGRGDEQFF. This sequence joins TRBV10-3 and TRBJ2-1; D is uncertain. The CDR3 length is 11 residues. Germline V gene data show CDR1 as ENHRY and CDR2 as SYGVKD. Trimming took off 10 bases at V and 8 bases at J, with 12 bases between the two ends.

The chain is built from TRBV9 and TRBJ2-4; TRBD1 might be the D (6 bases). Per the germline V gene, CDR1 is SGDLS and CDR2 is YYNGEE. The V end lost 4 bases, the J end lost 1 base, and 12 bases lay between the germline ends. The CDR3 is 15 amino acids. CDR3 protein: CASSPTGWAKNIQYF. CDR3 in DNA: TGTGCCAGCAGCCCGACAGGTTGGGCCAAAAACATTCAGTACTTC.

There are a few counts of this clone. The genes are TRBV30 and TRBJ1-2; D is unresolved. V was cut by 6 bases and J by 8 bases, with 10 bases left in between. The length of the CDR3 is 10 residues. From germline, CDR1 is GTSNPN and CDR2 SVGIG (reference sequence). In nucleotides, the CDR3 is TGTGCCTGCGAGAGTGAGGGCTACACCTTC. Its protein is CACESEGYTF.

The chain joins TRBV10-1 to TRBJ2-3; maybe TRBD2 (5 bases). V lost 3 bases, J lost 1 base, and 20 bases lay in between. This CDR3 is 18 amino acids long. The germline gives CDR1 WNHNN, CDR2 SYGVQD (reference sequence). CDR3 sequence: CASSDLGIGGEGTDTQYF. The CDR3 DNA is TGCGCCAGCAGTGATTTGGGAATCGGAGGTGAGGGCACAGATACGCAGTATTTT.

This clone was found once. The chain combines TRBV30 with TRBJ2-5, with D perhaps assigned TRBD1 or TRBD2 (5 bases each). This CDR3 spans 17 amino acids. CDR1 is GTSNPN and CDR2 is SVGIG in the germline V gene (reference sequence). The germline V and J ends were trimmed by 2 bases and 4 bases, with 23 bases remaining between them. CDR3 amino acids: CAWSLRGRGWDGETQYF. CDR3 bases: TGTGCCTGGAGTTTAAGAGGGAGAGGCTGGGACGGAGAGACCCAGTACTTC.

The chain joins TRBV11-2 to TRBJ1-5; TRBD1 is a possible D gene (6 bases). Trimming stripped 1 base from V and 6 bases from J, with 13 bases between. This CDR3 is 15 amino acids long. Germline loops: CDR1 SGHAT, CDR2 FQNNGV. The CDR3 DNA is TGTGCCAGCAGCTTAGTCCCGAGGGGGAGTCAGCCCCAGCATTTT. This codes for CASSLVPRGSQPQHF. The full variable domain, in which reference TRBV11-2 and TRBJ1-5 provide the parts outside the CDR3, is EAGVAQSPRYKIIEKRQSVAFWCNPISGHATLYWYQQILGQGPKLLIQFQNNGVVDDSQLPKDRFSAERLKGVDSTLKIQPAKLEDSAVYLCASSLVPRGSQPQHFGDGTRLSIL.

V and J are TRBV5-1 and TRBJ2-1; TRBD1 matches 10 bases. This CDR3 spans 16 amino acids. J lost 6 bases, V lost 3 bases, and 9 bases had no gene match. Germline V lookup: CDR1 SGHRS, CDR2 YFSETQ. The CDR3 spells CASSSGDRGSRNEQFF. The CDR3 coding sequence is TGCGCCAGCAGCTCTGGGGACAGGGGATCCCGCAATGAGCAGTTCTTC.

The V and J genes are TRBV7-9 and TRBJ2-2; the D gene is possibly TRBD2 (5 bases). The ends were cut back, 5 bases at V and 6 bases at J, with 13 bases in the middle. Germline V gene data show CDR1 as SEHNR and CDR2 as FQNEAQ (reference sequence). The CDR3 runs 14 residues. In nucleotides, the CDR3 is TGTGCCAGCAGCCCCGACCCGGGATCCGGGGAGCTGTTTTTT. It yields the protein CASSPDPGSGELFF.

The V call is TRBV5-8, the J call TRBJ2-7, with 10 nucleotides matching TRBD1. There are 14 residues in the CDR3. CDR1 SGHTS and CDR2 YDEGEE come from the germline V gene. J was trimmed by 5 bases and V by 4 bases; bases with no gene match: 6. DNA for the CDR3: TGTGCCAGCAGCCAGGGACAGGGGTTCAACGAGCAGTACTTC. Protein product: CASSQGQGFNEQYF.

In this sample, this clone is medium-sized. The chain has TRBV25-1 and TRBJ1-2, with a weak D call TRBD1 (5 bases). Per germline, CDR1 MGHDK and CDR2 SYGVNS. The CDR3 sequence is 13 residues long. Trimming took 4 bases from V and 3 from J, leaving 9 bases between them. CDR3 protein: CASSADSHYGYTF. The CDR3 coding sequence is TGTGCCAGCAGTGCCGACAGCCACTATGGCTACACCTTC.

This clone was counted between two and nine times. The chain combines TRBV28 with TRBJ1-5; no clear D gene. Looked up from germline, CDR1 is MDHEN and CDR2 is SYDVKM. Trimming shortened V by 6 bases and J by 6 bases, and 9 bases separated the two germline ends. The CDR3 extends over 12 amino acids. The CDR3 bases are TGTGCCAGCAGCCTTTCTGGTCAGCCCCAGCATTTT. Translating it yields CASSLSGQPQHF.

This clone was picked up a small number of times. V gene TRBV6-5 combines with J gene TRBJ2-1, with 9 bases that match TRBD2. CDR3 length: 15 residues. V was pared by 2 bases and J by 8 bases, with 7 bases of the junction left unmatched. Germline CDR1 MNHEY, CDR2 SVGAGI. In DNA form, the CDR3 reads TGTGCCAGCAGTTACCTCGCGGGAGGGCTTGATGAGCAGTTCTTC. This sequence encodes CASSYLAGGLDEQFF.

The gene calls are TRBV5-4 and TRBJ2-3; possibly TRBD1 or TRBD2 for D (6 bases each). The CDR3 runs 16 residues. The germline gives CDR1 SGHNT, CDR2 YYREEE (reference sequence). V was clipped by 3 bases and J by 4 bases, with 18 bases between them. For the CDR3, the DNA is TGTGCCAGCAGCTCCAACCCGGGGGCCCAACCAGATACGCAGTATTTT. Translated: CASSSNPGAQPDTQYF. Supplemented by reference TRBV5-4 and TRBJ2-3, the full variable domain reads ETGVTQSPTHLIKTRGQQVTLRCSSQSGHNTVSWYQQALGQGPQFIFQYYREEENGRGNFPPRFSGLQFPNYSSELNVNALELDDSALYLCASSSNPGAQPDTQYFGPGTRLTVL.

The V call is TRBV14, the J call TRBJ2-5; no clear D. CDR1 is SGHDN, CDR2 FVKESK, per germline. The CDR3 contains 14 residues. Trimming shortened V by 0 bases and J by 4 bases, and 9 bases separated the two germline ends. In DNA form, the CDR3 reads TGTGCCAGCAGCCAAGAAAACGGTGGAGAGACCCAGTACTTC. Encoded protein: CASSQENGGETQYF.